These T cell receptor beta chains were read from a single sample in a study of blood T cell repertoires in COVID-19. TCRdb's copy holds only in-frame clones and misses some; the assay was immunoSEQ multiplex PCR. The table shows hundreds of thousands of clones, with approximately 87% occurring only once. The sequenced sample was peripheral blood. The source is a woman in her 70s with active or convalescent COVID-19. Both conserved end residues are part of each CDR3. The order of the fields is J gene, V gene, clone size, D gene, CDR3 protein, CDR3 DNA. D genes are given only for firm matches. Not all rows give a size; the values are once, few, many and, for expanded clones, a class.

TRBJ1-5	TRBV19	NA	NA	CASSDSNFGEPQHF	TGTGCCAGTAGTGACTCCAATTTCGGAGAGCCCCAGCATTTT
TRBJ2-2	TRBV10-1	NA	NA	CASSVNTGELFF	TGCGCCAGCAGCGTGAACACCGGGGAGCTGTTTTTT
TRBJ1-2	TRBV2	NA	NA	CASRQGPLYGHTF	TGTGCCAGCAGGCAGGGTCCCCTCTATGGCCACACCTTC
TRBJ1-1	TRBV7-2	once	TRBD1	CASSSKDRDGRPEAFF	TGTGCCAGCAGCTCAAAGGACAGGGACGGCCGACCTGAAGCTTTCTTT
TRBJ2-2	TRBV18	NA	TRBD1	CASSPPGTGGTGELFF	TGTGCCAGCTCACCCCCCGGGACAGGGGGCACCGGGGAGCTGTTTTTT
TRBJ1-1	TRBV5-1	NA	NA	CASSYPNRTLNTEAFF	TGCGCCAGCAGCTATCCCAACCGGACACTGAACACTGAAGCTTTCTTT
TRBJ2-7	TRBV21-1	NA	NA	CASPGTGGYEQYF	TGTGCCAGCCCCGGGACAGGGGGGTACGAGCAGTACTTC
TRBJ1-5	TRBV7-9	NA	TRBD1	CASSRQGDSNQPQHF	TGTGCCAGCAGCCGACAGGGCGATAGCAATCAGCCCCAGCATTTT
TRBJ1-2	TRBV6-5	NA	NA	CASSYAGANYGYTF	TGTGCCAGCAGTTATGCAGGGGCGAACTATGGCTACACCTTC
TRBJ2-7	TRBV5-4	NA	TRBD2	CASSVRGGGDEQYF	TGTGCCAGCAGCGTCCGGGGTGGGGGGGACGAGCAGTACTTC
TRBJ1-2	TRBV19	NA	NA	CASTGPSNYGYTF	TGTGCCAGTACAGGCCCTTCGAACTATGGCTACACCTTC
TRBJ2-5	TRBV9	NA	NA	CASSVTVAQETQYF	TGTGCCAGCAGCGTAACGGTTGCCCAAGAGACCCAGTACTTC
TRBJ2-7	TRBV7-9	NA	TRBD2	CASSTSGYEQYF	TGTGCCAGCAGCACTAGCGGCTACGAGCAGTACTTC
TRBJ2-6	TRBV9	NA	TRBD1	CASSVGLGGTGANVLTF	TGTGCCAGCAGCGTAGGGTTAGGGGGCACGGGGGCCAACGTCCTGACTTTC
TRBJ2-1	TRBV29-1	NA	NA	CSVRGKTGTNYNEQFF	TGCAGCGTTAGGGGGAAAACCGGGACAAACTACAATGAGCAGTTCTTC
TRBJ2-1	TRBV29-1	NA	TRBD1	CSVGGQGLNEQFF	TGCAGCGTTGGGGGACAGGGTTTGAATGAGCAGTTCTTC
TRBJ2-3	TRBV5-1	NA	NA	CASSWQGPGDTQYF	TGCGCCAGCAGCTGGCAGGGCCCTGGGGATACGCAGTATTTT